This note documents a single TCR beta chain sequence. Its antigen is unidentified. V dropped 6 bases and J dropped 12 bases, with 26 bases sitting between them. Looked up from germline, CDR1 is SEHNR and CDR2 is FQNEAQ (reference sequence). The CDR3 spans 15 residues. Samples were taken several times over chemoradiotherapy. This entry is derived from a study of chemoradiotherapy in HPV16-positive cancers. General study points: During treatment, candidate HPV-specific clones and E7-related motifs expanded in tumor.

TCRdb's table, derived via immunoSEQ multiplex PCR, lists solely in-frame clones and lacks some. The sample lists around 4,000 clones; 94% were seen once. The rearrangement links TRBV7-9 to TRBJ1-2, with D maybe TRBD1 (5 bases). The receptor was isolated from a human donor with HPV-associated anogenital cancer. The sample consisted of tumor tissue, taken from a patient who underwent chemoradiotherapy. The CDR3 region has the DNA TGTGCCAGCAGTTCCCCGGGGCCTTCAAGTGGGTCGGACACCTTC. Amino acids: CASSSPGPSSGSDTF.